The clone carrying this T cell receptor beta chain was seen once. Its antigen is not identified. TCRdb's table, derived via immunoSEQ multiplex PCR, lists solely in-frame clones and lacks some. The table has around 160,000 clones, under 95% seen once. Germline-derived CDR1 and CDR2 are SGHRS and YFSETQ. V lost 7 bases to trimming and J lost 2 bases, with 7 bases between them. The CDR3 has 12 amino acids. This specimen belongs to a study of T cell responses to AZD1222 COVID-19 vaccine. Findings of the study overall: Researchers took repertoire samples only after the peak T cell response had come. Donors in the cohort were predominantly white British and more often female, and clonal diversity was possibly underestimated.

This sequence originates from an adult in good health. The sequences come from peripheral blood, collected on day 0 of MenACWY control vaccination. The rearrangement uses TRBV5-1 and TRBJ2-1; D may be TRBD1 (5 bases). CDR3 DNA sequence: TGCGCCAGCTTGGGGCCCTACAATGAGCAGTTCTTC. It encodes CASLGPYNEQFF.